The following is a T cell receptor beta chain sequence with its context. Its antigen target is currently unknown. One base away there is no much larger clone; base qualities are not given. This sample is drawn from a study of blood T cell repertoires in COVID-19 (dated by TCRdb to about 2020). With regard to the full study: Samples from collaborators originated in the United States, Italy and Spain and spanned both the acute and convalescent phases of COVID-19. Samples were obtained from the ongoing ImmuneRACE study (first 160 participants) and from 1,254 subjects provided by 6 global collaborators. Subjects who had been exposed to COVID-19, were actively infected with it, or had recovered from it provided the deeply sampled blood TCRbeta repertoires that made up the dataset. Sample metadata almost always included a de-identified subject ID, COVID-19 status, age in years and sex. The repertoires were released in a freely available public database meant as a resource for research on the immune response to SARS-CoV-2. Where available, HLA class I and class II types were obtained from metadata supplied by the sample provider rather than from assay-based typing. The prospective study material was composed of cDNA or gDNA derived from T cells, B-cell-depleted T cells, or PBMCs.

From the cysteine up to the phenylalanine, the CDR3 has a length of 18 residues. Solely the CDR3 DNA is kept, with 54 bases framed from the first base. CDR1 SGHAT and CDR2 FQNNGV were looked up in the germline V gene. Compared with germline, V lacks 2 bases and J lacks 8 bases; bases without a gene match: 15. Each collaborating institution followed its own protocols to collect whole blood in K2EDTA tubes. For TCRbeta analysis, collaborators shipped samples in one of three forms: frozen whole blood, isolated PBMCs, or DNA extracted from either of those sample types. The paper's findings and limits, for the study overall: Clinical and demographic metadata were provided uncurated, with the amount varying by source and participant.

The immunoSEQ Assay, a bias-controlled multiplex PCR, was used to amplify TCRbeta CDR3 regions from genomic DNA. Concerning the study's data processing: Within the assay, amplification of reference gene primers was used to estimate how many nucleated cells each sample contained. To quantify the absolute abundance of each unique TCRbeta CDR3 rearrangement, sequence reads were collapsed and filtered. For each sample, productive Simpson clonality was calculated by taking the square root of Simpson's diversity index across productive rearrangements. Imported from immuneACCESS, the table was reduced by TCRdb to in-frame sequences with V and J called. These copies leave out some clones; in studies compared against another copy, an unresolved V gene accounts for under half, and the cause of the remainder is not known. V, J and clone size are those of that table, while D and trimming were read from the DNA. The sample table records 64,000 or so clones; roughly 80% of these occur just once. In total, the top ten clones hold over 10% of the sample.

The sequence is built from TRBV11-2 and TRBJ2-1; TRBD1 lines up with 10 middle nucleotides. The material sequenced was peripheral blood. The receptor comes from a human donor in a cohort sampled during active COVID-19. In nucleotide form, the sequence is TGTGCCAGCAGCTTATTCAGACCGGGACAGGGGTTTGGGGATGAGCAGTTCTTC. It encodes CASSLFRPGQGFGDEQFF.